Each of the 3 T cell receptor beta chains below was sequenced from the same sample in a study of shared clonotypes between healthy human individuals (dated by TCRdb to between 2020 and 2021). Libraries were constructed by the immunoSEQ multiplex PCR assay. The table was pulled from immuneACCESS by TCRdb, which kept in-frame rearrangements only. Such tables lose some clones; where checked, under half of the loss comes from unresolved V genes, and the rest has no known cause. The sample profile shows around 1.4 million clones; approximately 98.5% of them were found once. Of the sample, 0.3% to 0.45% is held by the ten largest clones. The sequenced sample consisted of naive CD4+ T cells sorted from blood. Taken with the paper, the label for cell subset or site translates to: CD45RA+ positively selected. The source of these receptors is a man aged 30-40 years in good health.

This clone was seen a single time. This chain connects TRBV9 to TRBJ2-1, with 7 nucleotides matching TRBD1. The CDR3 covers 17 residues. The ends lost 0 bases at V and 4 bases at J; junction bases unmatched: 10. The germline gives CDR1 SGDLS, CDR2 YYNGEE. This chain's CDR3 is CASSVALGTEFYNEQFF. CDR3 nucleotide sequence: TGTGCCAGCAGCGTAGCTCTTGGGACAGAGTTTTACAATGAGCAGTTCTTC.

The gene calls are TRBV2 and TRBJ2-7, with 9 bases identical to TRBD1. With V trimmed by 6 bases and J by 4 bases, 1 base remained unmatched. The CDR3 length is 12 residues. Germline V gene sequence: CDR1 SNHLY, CDR2 FYNNEI. The CDR3 nucleotides read TGTGCCAGCAGGGGGACAGGGTACGAGCAGTACTTC. The encoded protein is CASRGTGYEQYF.

CDR3 in DNA: TGTGCCAGCAGTGAACCAGGGAGTATCGATCAGCCCCAGCATTTT. It specifies CASSEPGSIDQPQHF. The rearrangement links TRBV2 to TRBJ1-5, with TRBD1 as a possible D gene (5 bases). Trimming pared 2 bases from V and 5 bases from J, leaving 13 bases between. There are 15 residues in the CDR3. From germline, CDR1 is SNHLY and CDR2 FYNNEI.